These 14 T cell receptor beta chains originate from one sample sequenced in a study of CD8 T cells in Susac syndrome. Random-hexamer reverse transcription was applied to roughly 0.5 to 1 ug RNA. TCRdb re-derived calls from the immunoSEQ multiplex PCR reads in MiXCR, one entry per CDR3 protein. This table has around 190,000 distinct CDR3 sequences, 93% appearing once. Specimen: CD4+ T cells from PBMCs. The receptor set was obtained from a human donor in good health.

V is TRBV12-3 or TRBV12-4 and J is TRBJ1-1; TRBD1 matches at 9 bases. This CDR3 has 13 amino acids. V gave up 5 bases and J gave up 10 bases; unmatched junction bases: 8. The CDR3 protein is CASSDTGGTRAFF. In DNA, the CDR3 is TGTGCCAGCAGTGACACAGGGGGCACCCGAGCTTTCTTT.

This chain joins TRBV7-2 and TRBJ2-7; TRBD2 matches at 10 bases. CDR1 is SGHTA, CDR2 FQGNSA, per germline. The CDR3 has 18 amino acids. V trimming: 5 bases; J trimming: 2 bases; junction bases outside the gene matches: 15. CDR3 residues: CASSRRSSGGVPTYEQYV. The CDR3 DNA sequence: TGTGCCAGCAGCCGACGCTCCAGCGGGGGGGTCCCCACCTACGAGCAGTACGTC.

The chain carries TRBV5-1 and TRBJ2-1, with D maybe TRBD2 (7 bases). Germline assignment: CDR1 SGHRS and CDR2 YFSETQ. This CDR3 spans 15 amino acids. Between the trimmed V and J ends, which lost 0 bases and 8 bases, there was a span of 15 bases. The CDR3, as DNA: TGCGCCAGCAGCTTGGCGGGGGGCCCGTGGGATGAGCAGTTCTTC. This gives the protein CASSLAGGPWDEQFF.

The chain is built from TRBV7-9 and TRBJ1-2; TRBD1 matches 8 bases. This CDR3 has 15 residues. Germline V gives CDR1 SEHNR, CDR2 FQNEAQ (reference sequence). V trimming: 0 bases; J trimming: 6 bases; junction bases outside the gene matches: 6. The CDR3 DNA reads TGTGCCAGCAGCTTAGCCCGACAGGGGCGTGATGGCTACACCTTC. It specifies CASSLARQGRDGYTF. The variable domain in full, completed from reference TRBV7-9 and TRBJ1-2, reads DTGVSQNPRHKITKRGQNVTFRCDPISEHNRLYWYRQTLGQGPEFLTYFQNEAQLEKSRLLSDRFSAERPKGSFSTLEIQRTEQGDSAMYLCASSLARQGRDGYTFGSGTRLTVV.

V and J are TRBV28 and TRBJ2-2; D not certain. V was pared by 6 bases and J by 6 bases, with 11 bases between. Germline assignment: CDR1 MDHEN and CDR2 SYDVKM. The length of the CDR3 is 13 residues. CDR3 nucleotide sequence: TGTGCCAGCAGATTGGGATTGCCCGGGGAGCTGTTTTTT. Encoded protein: CASRLGLPGELFF.

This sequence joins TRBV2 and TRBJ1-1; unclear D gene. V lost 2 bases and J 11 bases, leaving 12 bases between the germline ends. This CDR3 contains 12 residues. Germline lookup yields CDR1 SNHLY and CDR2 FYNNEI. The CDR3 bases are TGTGCCAGCAGTGAAAAAGTAACGGGGGCTTTCTTT. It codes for CASSEKVTGAFF.

The CDR3 DNA is TGTGCCAGCAGCTTACAGGTCCGCAATCAGCCCCAGCATTTT. Amino acid sequence: CASSLQVRNQPQHF. V is TRBV7-2 and J is TRBJ1-5, with D hard to call. Trimming removed 2 bases at V and 2 bases at J, with 7 bases between. Germline V CDR1 and CDR2: SGHTA, FQGNSA. This CDR3 has 14 residues.

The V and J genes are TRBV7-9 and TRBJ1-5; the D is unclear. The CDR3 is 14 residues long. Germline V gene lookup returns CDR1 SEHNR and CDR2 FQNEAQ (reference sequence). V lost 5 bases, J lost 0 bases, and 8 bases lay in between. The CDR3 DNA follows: TGTGCCAGCAGCAGGGCTTATAGCAATCAGCCCCAGCATTTT. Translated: CASSRAYSNQPQHF.

CDR3 sequence: CASSWSGMRVQPQHF. In nucleotides, the CDR3 is TGTGCCAGTAGTTGGTCGGGTATGAGGGTTCAGCCCCAGCATTTT. This chain links TRBV19 with TRBJ1-5; no firm D call. V dropped 5 bases and J dropped 6 bases, with 17 bases sitting between them. Germline V CDR1 and CDR2: LNHDA, SQIVND (reference sequence). The CDR3 length is 15 residues.

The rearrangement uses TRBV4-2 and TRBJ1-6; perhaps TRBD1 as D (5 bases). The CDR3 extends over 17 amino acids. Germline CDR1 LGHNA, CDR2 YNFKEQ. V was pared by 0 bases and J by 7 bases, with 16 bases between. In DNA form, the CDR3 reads TGTGCCAGCAGCCAAGAACCGCCGGGGGTTGGCAATTCACCCCTCCACTTT. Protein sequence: CASSQEPPGVGNSPLHF.

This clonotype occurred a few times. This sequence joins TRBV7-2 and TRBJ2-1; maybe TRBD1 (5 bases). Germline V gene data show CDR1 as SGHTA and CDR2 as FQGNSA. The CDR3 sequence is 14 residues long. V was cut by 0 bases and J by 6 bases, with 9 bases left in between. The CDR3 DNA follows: TGTGCCAGCAGCTTAGCCGCTGGGGCCAATGAGCAGTTCTTC. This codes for CASSLAAGANEQFF.

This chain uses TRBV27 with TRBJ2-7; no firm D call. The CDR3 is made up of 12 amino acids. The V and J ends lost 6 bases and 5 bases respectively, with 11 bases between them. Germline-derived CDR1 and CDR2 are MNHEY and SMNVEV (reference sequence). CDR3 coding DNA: TGTGCCAGCAGCGATTTAGCTAACGAGCAGTACTTC. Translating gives CASSDLANEQYF.

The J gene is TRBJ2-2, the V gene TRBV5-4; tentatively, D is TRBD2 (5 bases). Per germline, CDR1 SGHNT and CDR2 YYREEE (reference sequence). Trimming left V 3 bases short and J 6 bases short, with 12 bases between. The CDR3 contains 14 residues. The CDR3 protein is CASSYHQAAGELFF. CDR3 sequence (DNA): TGTGCCAGCAGCTATCACCAAGCGGCCGGGGAGCTGTTTTTT.

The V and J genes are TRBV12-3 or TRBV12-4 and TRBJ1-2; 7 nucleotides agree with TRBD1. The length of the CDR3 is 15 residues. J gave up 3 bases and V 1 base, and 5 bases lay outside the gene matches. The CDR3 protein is CASSLGARGDYGYTF. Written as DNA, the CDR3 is TGTGCCAGCAGTTTAGGTGCCAGGGGGGACTATGGCTACACCTTC.